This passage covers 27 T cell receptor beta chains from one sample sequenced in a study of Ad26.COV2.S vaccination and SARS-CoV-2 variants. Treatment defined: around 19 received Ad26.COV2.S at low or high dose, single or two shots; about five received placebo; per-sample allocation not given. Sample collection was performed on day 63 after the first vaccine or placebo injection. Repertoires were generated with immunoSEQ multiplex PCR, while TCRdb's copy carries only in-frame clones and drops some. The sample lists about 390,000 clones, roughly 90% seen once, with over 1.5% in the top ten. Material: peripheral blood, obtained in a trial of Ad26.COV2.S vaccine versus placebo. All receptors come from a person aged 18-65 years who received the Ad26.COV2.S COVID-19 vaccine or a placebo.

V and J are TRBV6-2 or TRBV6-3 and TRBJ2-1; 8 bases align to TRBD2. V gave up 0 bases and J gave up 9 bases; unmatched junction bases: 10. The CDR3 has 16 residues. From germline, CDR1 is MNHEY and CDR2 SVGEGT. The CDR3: CASSYSSSGGFFEQFF. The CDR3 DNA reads TGTGCCAGCAGTTACTCGTCCAGCGGGGGTTTTTTTGAGCAGTTCTTC.

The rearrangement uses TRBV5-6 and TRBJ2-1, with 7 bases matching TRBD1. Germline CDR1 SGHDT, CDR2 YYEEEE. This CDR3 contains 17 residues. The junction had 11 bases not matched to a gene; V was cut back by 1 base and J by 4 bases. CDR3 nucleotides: TGTGCCAGCAGCTTGTTGCGCTCGGGACAGAAATACAATGAGCAGTTCTTC. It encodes CASSLLRSGQKYNEQFF.

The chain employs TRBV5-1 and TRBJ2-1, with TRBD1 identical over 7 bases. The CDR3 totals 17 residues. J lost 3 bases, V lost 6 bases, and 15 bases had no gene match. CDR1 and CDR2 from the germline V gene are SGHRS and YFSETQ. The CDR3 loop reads CASTIRPGTVSYNEQFF. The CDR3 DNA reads TGCGCCAGCACCATAAGACCCGGGACAGTCAGCTACAATGAGCAGTTCTTC.

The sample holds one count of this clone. In nucleotides, the CDR3 is TGTGCCAGCAGCGCCGGGACAACCCCCTACGAGCAGTACTTC. This encodes CASSAGTTPYEQYF. The V gene is TRBV7-9, the J gene TRBJ2-7; D might be TRBD1 (6 bases). This CDR3 spans 14 amino acids. The V and J ends lost 5 bases and 2 bases respectively, with 13 bases between them. Germline loops: CDR1 SEHNR, CDR2 FQNEAQ (reference sequence).

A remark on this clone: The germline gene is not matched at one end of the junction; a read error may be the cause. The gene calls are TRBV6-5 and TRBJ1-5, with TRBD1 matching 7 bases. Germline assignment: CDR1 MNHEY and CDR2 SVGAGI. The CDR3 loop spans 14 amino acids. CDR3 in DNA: TGTGCCAGCAGTCCCGCAGGGGGAAATCAACCCCAGCATTTT. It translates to CASSPAGGNQPQHF.

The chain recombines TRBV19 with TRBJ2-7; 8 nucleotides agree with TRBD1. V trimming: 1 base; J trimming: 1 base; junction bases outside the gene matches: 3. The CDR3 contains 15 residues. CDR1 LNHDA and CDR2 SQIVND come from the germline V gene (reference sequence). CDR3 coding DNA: TGTGCCAGTAGTATAGCTACAGGGGGTTCCTACGAGCAGTACTTC. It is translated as CASSIATGGSYEQYF.

For the CDR3, the DNA is TGTGCCAGCAGCTCTATGGGTAAAAACATTCAGTACTTC. Protein: CASSSMGKNIQYF. V and J are TRBV7-2 and TRBJ2-4; D is undetermined. This CDR3 contains 13 residues. Germline assignment: CDR1 SGHTA and CDR2 FQGNSA. V lost 4 bases and J lost 4, with 8 bases in between. Variable domain in full (rest from reference TRBV7-2 and TRBJ2-4): GAGVSQSPSNKVTEKGKDVELRCDPISGHTALYWYRQSLGQGLEFLIYFQGNSAPDKSGLPSDRFSAERTGGSVSTLTIQRTQQEDSAVYLCASSSMGKNIQYFGAGTRLSVL.

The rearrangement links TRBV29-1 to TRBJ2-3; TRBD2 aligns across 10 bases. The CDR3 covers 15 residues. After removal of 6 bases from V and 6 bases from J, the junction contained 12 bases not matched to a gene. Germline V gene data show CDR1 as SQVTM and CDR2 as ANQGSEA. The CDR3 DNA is TGCAGCGTCCGGCCCAGCGGGGGGGCAGGGGATACGCAGTATTTT. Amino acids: CSVRPSGGAGDTQYF.

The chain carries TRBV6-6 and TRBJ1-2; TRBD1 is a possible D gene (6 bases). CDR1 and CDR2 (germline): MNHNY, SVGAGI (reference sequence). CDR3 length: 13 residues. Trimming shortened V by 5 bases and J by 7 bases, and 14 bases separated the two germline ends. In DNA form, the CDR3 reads TGTGCCAGCAGTGATTTGGGGGCGGGTGGCTACACCTTC. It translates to CASSDLGAGGYTF.

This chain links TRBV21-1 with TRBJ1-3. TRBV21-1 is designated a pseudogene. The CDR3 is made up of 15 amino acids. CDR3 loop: CASLRWGVSGNTIYF. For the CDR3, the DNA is TGTGCCAGCCTCCGTTGGGGGGTCTCTGGAAACACCATATATTTT.

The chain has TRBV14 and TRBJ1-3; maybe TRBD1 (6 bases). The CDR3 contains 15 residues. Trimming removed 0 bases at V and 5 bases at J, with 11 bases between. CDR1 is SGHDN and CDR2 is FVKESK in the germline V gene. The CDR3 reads CASSQDWDTRNTIYF. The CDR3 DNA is TGTGCCAGCAGCCAAGATTGGGACACAAGAAACACCATATATTTT.

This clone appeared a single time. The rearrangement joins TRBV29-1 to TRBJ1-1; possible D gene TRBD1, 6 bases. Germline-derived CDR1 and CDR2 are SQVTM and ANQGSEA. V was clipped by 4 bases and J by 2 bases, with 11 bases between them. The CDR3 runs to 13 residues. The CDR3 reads CSVGQALNTEAFF. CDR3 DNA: TGCAGCGTTGGACAGGCCTTAAACACTGAAGCTTTCTTT.

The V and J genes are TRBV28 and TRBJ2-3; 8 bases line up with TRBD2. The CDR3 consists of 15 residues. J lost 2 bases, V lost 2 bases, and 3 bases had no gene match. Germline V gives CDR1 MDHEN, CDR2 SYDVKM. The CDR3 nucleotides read TGTGCCAGCAGTTTAGCGGGGGGATTCACAGATACGCAGTATTTT. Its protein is CASSLAGGFTDTQYF.

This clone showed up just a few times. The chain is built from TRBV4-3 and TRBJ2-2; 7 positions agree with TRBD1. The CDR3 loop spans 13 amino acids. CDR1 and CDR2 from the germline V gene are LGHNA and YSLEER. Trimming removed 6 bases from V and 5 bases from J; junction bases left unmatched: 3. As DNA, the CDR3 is TGCGCCAGCAGTCAACAGGGGACCGGGGAGCTGTTTTTT. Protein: CASSQQGTGELFF.

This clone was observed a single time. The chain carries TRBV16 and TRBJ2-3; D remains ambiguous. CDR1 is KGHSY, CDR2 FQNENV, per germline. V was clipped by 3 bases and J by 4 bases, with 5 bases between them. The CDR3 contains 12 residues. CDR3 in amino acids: CASSQGSDTQYF. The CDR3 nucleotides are TGTGCCAGCAGCCAGGGGTCAGATACGCAGTATTTT.

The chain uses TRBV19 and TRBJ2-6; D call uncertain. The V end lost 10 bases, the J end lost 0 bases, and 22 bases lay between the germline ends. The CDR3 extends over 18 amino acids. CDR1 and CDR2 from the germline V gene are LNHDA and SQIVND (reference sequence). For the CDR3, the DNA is TGTGCCATAGGGCAGGCCTACTCTATTAGCTCTGGGGCCAACGTCCTGACTTTC. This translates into CAIGQAYSISSGANVLTF.

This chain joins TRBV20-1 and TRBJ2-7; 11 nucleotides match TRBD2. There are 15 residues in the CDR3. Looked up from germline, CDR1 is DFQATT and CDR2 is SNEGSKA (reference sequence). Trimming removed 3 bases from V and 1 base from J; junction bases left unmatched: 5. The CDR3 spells CSASGVAGGSYEQYF. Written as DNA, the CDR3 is TGCAGTGCTAGTGGGGTAGCGGGGGGGTCCTACGAGCAGTACTTC.

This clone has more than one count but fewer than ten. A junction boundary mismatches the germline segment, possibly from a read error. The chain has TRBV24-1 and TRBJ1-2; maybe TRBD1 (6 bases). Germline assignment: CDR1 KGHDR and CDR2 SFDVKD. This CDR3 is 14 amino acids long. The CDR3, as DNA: TGTGCCACCAGTGATTTACAGGGTAACCATGGCTACACCTTC. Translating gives CATSDLQGNHGYTF.

CDR3 in DNA: TGTGCCAGTAGTCCCAGCGGGGGGCCTAGCTCCTACAATGAGCAGTTCTTC. Protein sequence: CASSPSGGPSSYNEQFF. V gene TRBV19 combines with J gene TRBJ2-1; 9 bases are shared with TRBD2. Germline CDR1 is LNHDA and CDR2 is SQIVND (reference sequence). The ends lost 5 bases at V and 0 bases at J; junction bases unmatched: 8. The CDR3 loop spans 17 amino acids.

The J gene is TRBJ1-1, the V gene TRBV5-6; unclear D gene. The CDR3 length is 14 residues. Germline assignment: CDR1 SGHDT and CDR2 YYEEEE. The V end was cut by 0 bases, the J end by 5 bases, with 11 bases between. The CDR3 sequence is CASSLEGSGTEAFF. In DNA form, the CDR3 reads TGTGCCAGCAGCTTGGAGGGATCTGGGACTGAAGCTTTCTTT.

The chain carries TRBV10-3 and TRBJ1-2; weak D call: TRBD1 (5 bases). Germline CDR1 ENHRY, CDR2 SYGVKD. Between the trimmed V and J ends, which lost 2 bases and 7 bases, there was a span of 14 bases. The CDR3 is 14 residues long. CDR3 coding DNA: TGTGCCATCAGTGAGATCGGGGGAGGCGGTGGCTACACCTTC. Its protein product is CAISEIGGGGGYTF.

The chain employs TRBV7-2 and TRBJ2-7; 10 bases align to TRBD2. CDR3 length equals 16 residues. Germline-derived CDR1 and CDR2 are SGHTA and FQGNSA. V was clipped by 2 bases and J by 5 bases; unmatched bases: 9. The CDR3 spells CASSLLSGGGSHEQYF. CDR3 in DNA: TGTGCCAGCAGCTTACTCAGCGGGGGGGGTAGCCACGAGCAGTACTTC.

The CDR3 loop reads CASKDSIYTEAFF. CDR3 DNA sequence: TGTGCCAGCAAGGACAGTATTTACACTGAAGCTTTCTTT. The genes are TRBV28 and TRBJ1-1; D may be TRBD1 (6 bases). Germline CDR1 and CDR2: MDHEN and SYDVKM. The CDR3 length is 13 residues. V dropped 7 bases and J dropped 3 bases, with 12 bases sitting between them.

The chain's CDR3 is CASSDGGFSYEQYF. The CDR3 bases are TGTGCCAGCAGTGATGGGGGTTTTTCCTACGAGCAGTACTTC. This sequence joins TRBV2 and TRBJ2-7, with D possibly being TRBD1 or TRBD2 (5 bases each). The germline V and J ends were trimmed by 3 bases and 1 base, with 10 bases remaining between them. Germline V gene lookup returns CDR1 SNHLY and CDR2 FYNNEI. This CDR3 region has 14 residues.

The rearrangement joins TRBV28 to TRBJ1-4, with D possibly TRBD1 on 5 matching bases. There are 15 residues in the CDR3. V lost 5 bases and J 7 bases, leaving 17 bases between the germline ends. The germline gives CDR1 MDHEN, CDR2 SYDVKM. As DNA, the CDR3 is TGTGCCAGCAGTGGTCCAGGGACCAGTAGTGAAAAACTGTTTTTT. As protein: CASSGPGTSSEKLFF. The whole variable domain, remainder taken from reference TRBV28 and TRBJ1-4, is DVKVTQSSRYLVKRTGEKVFLECVQDMDHENMFWYRQDPGLGLRLIYFSYDVKMKEKGDIPEGYSVSREKKERFSLILESASTNQTSMYLCASSGPGTSSEKLFFGSGTQLSVL.

The CDR3 is CATSDGDRYNEQFF. The CDR3 nucleotides read TGTGCCACCAGTGATGGGGACCGCTACAATGAGCAGTTCTTC. The rearrangement uses TRBV24-1 and TRBJ2-1; the D call may be TRBD1 or TRBD2 (5 bases each). Trimming took 3 bases from V and 3 from J, leaving 8 bases between them. This CDR3 is 14 amino acids long. Germline assignment: CDR1 KGHDR and CDR2 SFDVKD.

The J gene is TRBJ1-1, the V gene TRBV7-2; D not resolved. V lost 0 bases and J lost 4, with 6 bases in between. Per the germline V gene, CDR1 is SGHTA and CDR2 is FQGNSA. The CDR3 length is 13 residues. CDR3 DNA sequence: TGTGCCAGCAGCTTAGCGCGAGCCACTGAAGCTTTCTTT. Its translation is CASSLARATEAFF.